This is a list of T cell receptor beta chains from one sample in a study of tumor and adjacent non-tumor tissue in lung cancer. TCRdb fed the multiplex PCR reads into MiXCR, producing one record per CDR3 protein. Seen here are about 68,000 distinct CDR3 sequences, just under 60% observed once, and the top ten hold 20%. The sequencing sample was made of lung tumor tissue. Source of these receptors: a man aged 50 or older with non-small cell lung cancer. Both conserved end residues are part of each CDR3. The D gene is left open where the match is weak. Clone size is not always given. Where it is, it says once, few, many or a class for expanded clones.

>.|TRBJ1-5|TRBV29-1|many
CSVEEMDGQPQHF
TGCAGCGTTGAGGAGATGGACGGTCAGCCCCAGCATTTT
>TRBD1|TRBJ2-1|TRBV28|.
CASSLPTWDRGATGSSYNEQFF
TGTGCCAGCAGTTTACCTACCTGGGACAGGGGAGCAACAGGAAGCTCCTACAATGAGCAGTTCTTC
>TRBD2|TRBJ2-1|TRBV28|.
CASSQSGLAGGSRAYNEQFF
TGTGCCAGCAGCCAATCAGGACTAGCGGGAGGGAGCCGGGCATACAATGAGCAGTTCTTC
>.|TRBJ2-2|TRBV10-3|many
CAISDDGADTGELFF
TGTGCCATCAGTGATGACGGGGCGGACACCGGGGAGCTGTTTTTT
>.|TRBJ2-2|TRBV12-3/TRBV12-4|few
CANKRGWELFF
TGTGCCAACAAACGGGGGTGGGAGCTGTTTTTT
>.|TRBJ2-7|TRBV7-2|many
CASSFVLAAYEQYF
TGTGCCAGCAGCTTCGTACTAGCAGCTTACGAGCAGTACTTC
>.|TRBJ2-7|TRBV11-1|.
CTSSPPTGRGEQYF
TGTACCAGCAGCCCACCGACGGGCAGAGGCGAGCAGTACTTC
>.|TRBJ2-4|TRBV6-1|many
CASSEVTGGKNIQYF
TGTGCCAGCAGTGAAGTGACAGGCGGGAAAAACATTCAGTACTTC
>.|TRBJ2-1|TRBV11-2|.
CASSRIGTNLYNEQFF
TGTGCCAGTAGCCGTATCGGGACAAACCTCTACAATGAGCAGTTCTTC
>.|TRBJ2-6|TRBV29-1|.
CSVGELVGANTLTF
TGCAGCGTTGGGGAGCTCGTGGGGGCCAACACCCTGACTTTC
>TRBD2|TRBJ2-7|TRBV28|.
CASSSLTSGRRYEKYF
TGTGCCAGTAGTTCCTTGACTAGCGGGAGACGCTACGAGAAGTACTTC